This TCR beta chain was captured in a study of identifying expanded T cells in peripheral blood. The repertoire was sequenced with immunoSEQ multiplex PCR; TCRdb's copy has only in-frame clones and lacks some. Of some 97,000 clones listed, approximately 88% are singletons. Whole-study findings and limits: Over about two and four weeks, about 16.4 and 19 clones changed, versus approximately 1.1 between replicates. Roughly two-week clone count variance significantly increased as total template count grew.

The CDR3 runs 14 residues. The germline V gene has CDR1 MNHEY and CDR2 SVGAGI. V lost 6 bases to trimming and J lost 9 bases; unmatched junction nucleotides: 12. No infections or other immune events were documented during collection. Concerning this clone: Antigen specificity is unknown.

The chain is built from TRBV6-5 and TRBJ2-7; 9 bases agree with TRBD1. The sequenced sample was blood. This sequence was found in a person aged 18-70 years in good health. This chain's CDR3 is CASSPGTGIGGQYF. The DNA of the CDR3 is TGTGCCAGCAGCCCAGGGACAGGGATAGGGGGGCAGTACTTC.